These 19 T cell receptor beta chains were all obtained from the same sample, sequenced in a study of blood T cell repertoires in COVID-19. Profiling relied on immunoSEQ multiplex PCR, and the TCRdb table lists in-frame clones only, not all of them. The sample has some 500,000 clones, 70% to 90% seen once. The specimen sequenced was peripheral blood. The source of these receptors is a woman in her fifties or sixties with COVID-19, enrolled during active disease.

Notes on this clone: In the same sample, other DNA sequences code for this CDR3. The V and J genes are TRBV6-5 and TRBJ2-7, with a weak D call TRBD1 (6 bases). The length of the CDR3 is 12 residues. The germline CDR1 and CDR2 sequences are MNHEY and SVGAGI. V lost 6 bases, J lost 3 bases, and 9 bases lay in between. CDR3 amino acids: CASSPQGYEQYF. Here the CDR3 DNA reads TGTGCCAGCAGCCCACAGGGCTACGAGCAGTACTTC.

The chain recombines TRBV19 with TRBJ1-1; TRBD1 aligns across 7 bases. The CDR3 extends over 16 amino acids. V lost 5 bases, J lost 5 bases, and 14 bases stayed unmatched. Germline V gives CDR1 LNHDA, CDR2 SQIVND (reference sequence). The CDR3 loop reads CASSLRRGRLGTEAFF. CDR3 sequence (DNA): TGTGCCAGTAGTCTGCGGAGGGGGCGGTTGGGAACTGAAGCTTTCTTT. The whole variable domain, filled in from reference TRBV19 and TRBJ1-1, reads DGGITQSPKYLFRKEGQNVTLSCEQNLNHDAMYWYRQDPGQGLRLIYYSQIVNDFQKGDIAEGYSVSREKKESFPLTVTSAQKNPTAFYLCASSLRRGRLGTEAFFGQGTRLTVV.

V usage is TRBV5-6 and J usage is TRBJ1-2; 7 bases are shared with TRBD1. CDR3 length: 17 amino acids. Per the germline V gene, CDR1 is SGHDT and CDR2 is YYEEEE. J lost 3 bases, V lost 0 bases, and 11 bases had no gene match. CDR3 sequence: CASSLGGGGALYYGYTF. The CDR3 DNA sequence: TGTGCCAGCAGCTTGGGAGGGGGCGGAGCACTTTACTATGGCTACACCTTC. Using reference TRBV5-6 and TRBJ1-2 for the parts outside the CDR3, the full variable domain is DAGVTQSPTHLIKTRGQQVTLRCSPKSGHDTVSWYQQALGQGPQFIFQYYEEEERQRGNFPDRFSGHQFPNYSSELNVNALLLGDSALYLCASSLGGGGALYYGYTFGSGTRLTVV.

In its sample, this clone was seen once. The V gene is TRBV2, the J gene TRBJ2-3; D is perhaps TRBD2 (6 bases). The V end was cut by 7 bases, the J end by 0 bases, with 17 bases between. The CDR3 is 16 residues long. The V gene's germline CDR1 is SNHLY and CDR2 FYNNEI. The CDR3 sequence: CASKFSRGTSTDTQYF. CDR3 in DNA: TGTGCCAGCAAATTCTCCCGGGGGACTAGCACAGATACGCAGTATTTT.

This clone counts as medium-sized. The chain uses TRBV7-9 and TRBJ1-1; 8 nucleotides agree with TRBD1. Germline loops: CDR1 SEHNR, CDR2 FQNEAQ (reference sequence). The junction had 9 bases not matched to a gene; V was cut back by 5 bases and J by 1 base. The CDR3 contains 16 residues. The CDR3 region has the DNA TGTGCCAGCAGCGACCCCACCGGGACAGGGAACACTGAAGCTTTCTTT. The encoded protein is CASSDPTGTGNTEAFF. Full variable domain (outside the CDR3, taken from reference TRBV7-9 and TRBJ1-1): DTGVSQNPRHKITKRGQNVTFRCDPISEHNRLYWYRQTLGQGPEFLTYFQNEAQLEKSRLLSDRFSAERPKGSFSTLEIQRTEQGDSAMYLCASSDPTGTGNTEAFFGQGTRLTVV.

The CDR3 loop is CASSPRTGQNYEQYF. CDR3 nucleotides: TGCGCCAGCAGCCCCAGGACAGGGCAAAACTACGAGCAGTACTTC. V gene TRBV4-1 combines with J gene TRBJ2-7, with TRBD1 matching 8 bases. The CDR3 loop spans 15 amino acids. V lost 4 bases, J lost 3 bases, and 8 bases stayed unmatched. Germline CDR1 and CDR2: MGHRA and YSYEKL.

The chain is built from TRBV6-4 and TRBJ2-3; 8 bases fit TRBD2. The CDR3 runs 14 residues. Germline trimming cut 4 bases from V and 4 bases from J; bases unmatched to any gene: 4. Germline lookup yields CDR1 MRHNA and CDR2 SNTAGT. The CDR3 region is CASSVGLAADTQYF. The CDR3 bases are TGTGCCAGCAGTGTCGGACTAGCAGCAGATACGCAGTATTTT.

The gene calls are TRBV6-5 and TRBJ2-7; weak D call: TRBD2 (6 bases). The length of the CDR3 is 13 residues. Germline V gene data show CDR1 as MNHEY and CDR2 as SVGAGI. Trimming removed 4 bases from V and 3 bases from J, with 10 bases in between. The CDR3 here is CASSSLGGYEQYF. CDR3 bases: TGTGCCAGCAGTTCGCTGGGGGGCTACGAGCAGTACTTC.

About this clone: Germline is not matched at one junction end, which may reflect a read error. The chain uses TRBV25-1 and TRBJ1-3; 7 bases align to TRBD1. This CDR3 region has 16 residues. Germline lookup yields CDR1 MGHDK and CDR2 SYGVNS. The CDR3 DNA follows: TGTGTCAGCAGCGGGCGAGGACAGGTGGATGGAAACACCATATATTTT. It is translated as CVSSGRGQVDGNTIYF. Using reference TRBV25-1 and TRBJ1-3 for the parts outside the CDR3, the full variable domain is EADIYQTPRYLVIGTGKKITLECSQTMGHDKMYWYQQDPGMELHLIHYSYGVNSTEKGDLSSESTVSRIRTEHFPLTLESARPSHTSQYLCVSSGRGQVDGNTIYFGEGSWLTVV.

V usage is TRBV6-5 and J usage is TRBJ2-7; D perhaps matches TRBD2 (6 bases). The germline V and J ends were trimmed by 11 bases and 0 bases, with 14 bases remaining between them. Germline values: CDR1 MNHEY, CDR2 SVGAGI. This CDR3 has 13 residues. The CDR3 DNA is TGTGCCTCGGGGGTCATAGTCTCCTACGAGCAGTACTTC. Translation: CASGVIVSYEQYF.

This clone occurred a few times. The chain recombines TRBV7-2 with TRBJ2-1; TRBD2 is a possible D gene (5 bases). This CDR3 spans 15 amino acids. Trimming took 2 bases from V and 1 from J, leaving 9 bases between them. CDR1 and CDR2 from the germline V gene are SGHTA and FQGNSA. The CDR3 sequence: CASSLRRASYNEQFF. The CDR3 DNA is TGTGCCAGCAGCTTACGGCGGGCTTCCTACAATGAGCAGTTCTTC. The full variable domain, with the rest looked up from reference TRBV7-2 and TRBJ2-1, is GAGVSQSPSNKVTEKGKDVELRCDPISGHTALYWYRQSLGQGLEFLIYFQGNSAPDKSGLPSDRFSAERTGGSVSTLTIQRTQQEDSAVYLCASSLRRASYNEQFFGPGTRLTVL.

Comments on this clone: At the DNA level, this CDR3 is encoded by other sequences in the same sample as well. The genes are TRBV2 and TRBJ1-1; 8 positions agree with TRBD1. The V gene's germline CDR1 is SNHLY and CDR2 FYNNEI. CDR3 length: 14 amino acids. V trimming: 6 bases; J trimming: 1 base; junction bases outside the gene matches: 4. This CDR3 reads CASRAGTGNTEAFF. In DNA form, the CDR3 reads TGTGCCAGCAGAGCCGGGACAGGGAACACTGAAGCTTTCTTT.

CDR3 DNA: TGTGCCACCAGACCGGGACACTCAAACCCAAACACCGGGGAGCTGTTTTTT. Residues: CATRPGHSNPNTGELFF. The chain combines TRBV24-1 with TRBJ2-2; a possible D gene is TRBD1 (6 bases). This CDR3 contains 17 residues. V dropped 7 bases and J dropped 2 bases, with 19 bases sitting between them. In germline, CDR1 is KGHDR, CDR2 SFDVKD.

Points on this clone: Other DNA sequences in the sample encode the same CDR3. The CDR3 protein is CASSLAGGGGYTF. CDR3 nucleotides: TGTGCCAGCAGCTTGGCAGGGGGAGGTGGCTACACCTTC. The gene calls are TRBV11-2 and TRBJ1-2, with 7 bases identical to TRBD1. Germline V lookup: CDR1 SGHAT, CDR2 FQNNGV. The junction had 5 bases not matched to a gene; V was cut back by 3 bases and J by 7 bases. This CDR3 has 13 amino acids. Combining the CDR3 with reference TRBV11-2 and TRBJ1-2 gives the whole variable domain EAGVAQSPRYKIIEKRQSVAFWCNPISGHATLYWYQQILGQGPKLLIQFQNNGVVDDSQLPKDRFSAERLKGVDSTLKIQPAKLEDSAVYLCASSLAGGGGYTFGSGTRLTVV.

The chain combines TRBV5-1 with TRBJ2-1; D might be TRBD2 (7 bases). Germline-derived CDR1 and CDR2 are SGHRS and YFSETQ. Trimming left V 1 base short and J 5 bases short, with 13 bases between. The CDR3 covers 15 residues. The CDR3 reads CASSLLAGANNEQFF. CDR3 bases: TGCGCCAGCAGCTTGCTCGCGGGGGCGAACAATGAGCAGTTCTTC.

The chain is built from TRBV3-1 (or the pseudogene TRBV3-2) and TRBJ1-1; 7 bases fit TRBD1. After removal of 0 bases from V and 0 bases from J, the junction contained 4 bases not matched to a gene. This CDR3 is built from 16 residues. Germline V lookup: CDR1 LGHDT, CDR2 YNNKEL (reference sequence). The CDR3 is CASSQDRGFMNTEAFF. The CDR3 DNA is TGTGCCAGCAGCCAAGACAGGGGGTTCATGAACACTGAAGCTTTCTTT.

V and J are TRBV27 and TRBJ1-4, with 8 bases identical to TRBD1. CDR3 size: 15 residues. V gave up 2 bases and J gave up 7 bases; unmatched junction bases: 6. CDR1 is MNHEY and CDR2 is SMNVEV in the germline V gene (reference sequence). This CDR3 reads CASSLRQGLSEKLFF. The CDR3, as DNA: TGTGCCAGCAGTTTACGACAGGGGCTGAGTGAAAAACTGTTTTTT.

J is TRBJ2-7 and V is TRBV5-1, with TRBD2 identical over 8 bases. CDR1 is SGHRS, CDR2 YFSETQ, per germline. The V and J ends lost 5 bases and 0 bases, in that order; junction bases with no gene match: 7. The CDR3 extends over 15 amino acids. CDR3 bases: TGCGCCAGCAGGGAATTAGCGGGGCCCTCCTACGAGCAGTACTTC. This translates into CASRELAGPSYEQYF.

The V call is TRBV6-5, the J call TRBJ2-5; 7 bases are shared with TRBD2. This CDR3 has 14 amino acids. Trimming at V came to 6 bases and at J to 4 bases, leaving 8 bases not matched to a gene. Germline V gene lookup returns CDR1 MNHEY and CDR2 SVGAGI. Here the CDR3 DNA reads TGTGCCAGCAGGGGGAGGACTAGTCGAGAGACCCAGTACTTC. Protein product: CASRGRTSRETQYF.